This entry lists 14 T cell receptor beta chains sequenced from one sample in a study of T-cell reconstitution after alpha-beta-depleted transplantation in children. Unique molecular identifiers were built into the TCRbeta library. TCRdb independently ran MiXCR on the PCR reads; one entry per CDR3 protein. The sample includes around 530,000 distinct CDR3 sequences, about 33% of them seen just once. This sample comprised PBMCs from the stem cell graft donor, obtained from the stem cell graft. The receptors derive from a human donor who donated a stem cell graft to a child with aplastic anemia.

In this sample, this clonotype turned up a few times. This rearrangement joins TRBV10-1 to TRBJ2-7; 13 nucleotides agree with TRBD2. The V and J ends lost 5 bases and 2 bases, in that order; junction bases with no gene match: 12. The germline CDR1 and CDR2 sequences are WNHNN and SYGVQD (reference sequence). This CDR3 is 18 amino acids long. CDR3 protein: CASSTVRTSGSGTYEQYV. The CDR3 DNA reads TGCGCCAGCAGTACGGTAAGGACTAGCGGGAGTGGGACCTACGAGCAGTACGTC.

This clonotype was counted between two and nine times. DNA of the CDR3: TGTGCCAGCAGCTTGGGGCGGCTATGGACAGGGAACACTGAAGCTTTCTTT. Its translation: CASSLGRLWTGNTEAFF. The V call is TRBV5-5, the J call TRBJ1-1; 7 positions match TRBD1. The CDR3 has 17 residues. CDR1 is SGHKS, CDR2 YYEKEE, per germline (reference sequence). Trimming cost V 0 bases and J 1 base; bases outside gene matches: 9. The full variable domain, with the rest looked up from reference TRBV5-5 and TRBJ1-1, is DAGVTQSPTHLIKTRGQQVTLRCSPISGHKSVSWYQQVLGQGPQFIFQYYEKEERGRGNFPDRFSARQFPNYSSELNVNALLLGDSALYLCASSLGRLWTGNTEAFFGQGTRLTVV.

The chain joins TRBV5-5 to TRBJ2-3; the match to TRBD1 covers 8 bases. Germline-derived CDR1 and CDR2 are SGHKS and YYEKEE (reference sequence). J was trimmed by 2 bases and V by 4 bases; bases with no gene match: 12. CDR3 length: 17 residues. Here the CDR3 reads CASSKTLRDRTTDTQYF. CDR3 in DNA: TGTGCCAGCAGCAAGACCCTCCGGGACAGGACCACAGATACGCAGTATTTT.

This clonotype was observed many times. V is TRBV29-1 and J is TRBJ2-5; 11 bases line up with TRBD2. Germline V lookup: CDR1 SQVTM, CDR2 ANQGSEA. Losses at the gene ends were 5 bases for V and 0 bases for J; bases not matched to a gene: 2. The CDR3 has 14 amino acids. As DNA, the CDR3 is TGCAGCGTTTCGGGACTAGCGGACCAAGAGACCCAGTACTTC. Protein: CSVSGLADQETQYF.

This clonotype has at least ten counts. One junction end does not reproduce the germline sequence, and a read error may be involved. The DNA for the CDR3 is TGTGCCAGCAGCCCCGAGGGGGACAGGGGGCGCCCATTT. It specifies CASSPEGDRGRPF. The rearrangement links TRBV6-5 to TRBJ1-1; 12 positions match TRBD1. There are 13 residues in the CDR3. CDR1 and CDR2 (germline): MNHEY, SVGAGI.

In its sample, this clonotype was seen a few times. CDR3 bases: TGTGCCAGCAGCTTCCCACAGGGGGGCAATGAGCAGTTCTTC. It yields the protein CASSFPQGGNEQFF. The chain links TRBV5-6 to TRBJ2-1; TRBD1 aligns across 8 bases. V lost 2 bases and J lost 6; bases outside the gene matches: 4. This CDR3 has 14 residues. Per the germline V gene, CDR1 is SGHDT and CDR2 is YYEEEE.

This chain connects TRBV20-1 to TRBJ2-7; tentative D call: TRBD2 (5 bases). Trimming pared 3 bases from V and 2 bases from J, leaving 11 bases between. From germline, CDR1 is DFQATT and CDR2 SNEGSKA (reference sequence). There are 13 residues in the CDR3. The CDR3 DNA reads TGCAGTGCTAGGGCCCCCGGGACCTACGAGCAGTACTTC. Residues: CSARAPGTYEQYF.

The chain has TRBV7-9 and TRBJ1-3; possibly TRBD1 for D (5 bases). This CDR3 is built from 15 residues. Germline-derived CDR1 and CDR2 are SEHNR and FQNEAQ (reference sequence). The germline V and J ends were trimmed by 0 bases and 8 bases, with 14 bases remaining between them. The CDR3 coding sequence is TGTGCCAGCAGCTTAGCAGCAGGGCTCGCGCACACCATATATTTT. It is translated as CASSLAAGLAHTIYF.

The genes are TRBV11-3 and TRBJ2-1; TRBD2 matches at 11 bases. CDR1 SGHNT and CDR2 YENEEA come from the germline V gene. The trim removed 7 bases at V and 3 bases at J, leaving 5 bases unmatched. The CDR3 covers 15 residues. The CDR3 nucleotides read TGTGCCAGCACCGTGACTAGCGGGGACTACAATGAGCAGTTCTTC. Protein: CASTVTSGDYNEQFF.

This clonotype was seen a few times. The gene calls are TRBV5-1 and TRBJ2-2, with 10 bases lining up with TRBD2. This CDR3 has 16 residues. Germline trimming cut 5 bases from V and 7 bases from J; bases unmatched to any gene: 11. Per germline, CDR1 SGHRS and CDR2 YFSETQ. CDR3 region: CASRGHLAGDGGELFF. The CDR3 DNA follows: TGCGCCAGCAGGGGCCATCTAGCGGGAGATGGCGGGGAGCTGTTTTTT.

This chain uses TRBV6-2 or TRBV6-3 with TRBJ2-1, with 12 bases matching TRBD1. Unmatched junction bases numbered 4, after V lost 2 bases and J lost 8 bases. Germline loops: CDR1 MNHEY, CDR2 SVGEGT. The CDR3 covers 15 residues. CDR3: CASSYVGQGAYEQFF. The DNA of the CDR3 is TGTGCCAGCAGTTACGTGGGACAGGGGGCCTATGAGCAGTTCTTC.

The chain is built from TRBV30 and TRBJ2-7; D perhaps matches TRBD2 (5 bases). The V end lost 0 bases, the J end lost 3 bases, and 9 bases lay between the germline ends. From germline, CDR1 is GTSNPN and CDR2 SVGIG (reference sequence). This CDR3 spans 13 amino acids. CDR3 in amino acids: CAWSVSSGYEQYV. DNA for the CDR3: TGTGCCTGGAGTGTGTCGAGCGGCTACGAGCAGTACGTC.

The chain uses TRBV7-6 and TRBJ2-2; no clear D. The CDR3 is made up of 16 amino acids. Trimming stripped 2 bases from V and 1 base from J, with 11 bases between. Germline loops: CDR1 SGHVS, CDR2 FNYEAQ. CDR3 nucleotides: TGTGCCAGCAGCTTAAGTAAGGCAGAGAACACCGGGGAGCTGTTTTTT. The encoded protein is CASSLSKAENTGELFF.

This chain joins TRBV6-6 and TRBJ2-3; no firm D call. The germline V and J ends were trimmed by 5 bases and 2 bases, with 11 bases remaining between them. In germline, CDR1 is MNHNY, CDR2 SVGAGI (reference sequence). The CDR3 runs to 14 residues. The CDR3 region has the DNA TGTGCCAGCAGTAGGGTCTACTCCACAGATACGCAGTATTTT. Its translation: CASSRVYSTDTQYF.